This T cell receptor (beta chain) appears in the sequencing data of a study of cytomegalovirus exposure and HLA in healthy donors. Broader study findings: A missense variant in DCLRE1C was later tied to TCR beta V- and J-gene trimming.

Points on this clone: Antigen specificity is unknown.

This CDR3 spans 10 amino acids. Trimming took 8 bases from V and 2 from J, leaving 5 bases between them. CDR1 and CDR2 from the germline V gene are GTSNPN and SVGIG (reference sequence). The PCR was carried out with 60 Vbeta primers and 13 Jbeta primers. The assay was immunoSEQ multiplex PCR, and TCRdb's table has in-frame clones only and misses some. The top ten clones hold more than 5.5% of a sample with roughly 180,000 clones, around 80% of them seen once. The receptor comes from a man under 40 in good health and CMV-seropositive. Material: PBMCs. This sequence joins TRBV30 and TRBJ2-3, with D unclear. The CDR3 sequence: CAGLTDTQYF. The CDR3 coding sequence is TGTGCCGGGCTCACAGATACGCAGTATTTT.